The TCR beta chain described here comes from a study of CD8 T cells in ankylosing spondylitis. Overall study results and limits: Matched ankylosing spondylitis synovial fluid reportedly contained a significantly enriched population of disease-linked clones. Characteristic of ankylosing spondylitis blood, it appeared, was a TCR beta motif comprising eight highly homologous variants.

This clonotype was counted ten times or more. Its antigen is not known. CDR3 length: 13 amino acids. The V gene's germline CDR1 is MNHNS and CDR2 SASEGT. Deletions cut 7 bases from V and 6 bases from J, with 10 bases between. Each TCR beta library was made by quantitative 5'-RACE that incorporated molecular barcodes. TCRdb re-derived calls from the 5' RACE reads in MiXCR, one entry per CDR3 protein. This repertoire shows a few hundred thousand distinct CDR3 sequences, around 11% found once; its top ten account for 6% to 7.5%. The rearrangement links TRBV6-1 to TRBJ1-6; possibly TRBD1 for D (6 bases). The receptor was isolated from a male donor with ankylosing spondylitis or in good health (not recorded which). The sequenced material came from blood, either unsorted or a sorted T cell fraction (not recorded which). The CDR3 region has the DNA TGTGCCAGCAAGGACAGACTTAATTCACCCCTCCACTTT. This codes for CASKDRLNSPLHF.